The present entry profiles one T cell receptor (beta chain) with its context. The antigen is not known. The germline V and J ends were trimmed by 2 bases and 6 bases, with 3 bases remaining between them. Looked up from germline, CDR1 is MNHEY and CDR2 is SVGEGT. There are 11 residues in the CDR3. The data were produced by immunoSEQ multiplex PCR, yet TCRdb's version contains in-frame clones alone and is incomplete. In the table there are around 160,000 clones, around 90% of which are singletons. This sample was taken from a study of T cell responses to AZD1222 COVID-19 vaccine. Background on the study: Second-dose intervals of approximately 4 or approximately 12 weeks were pooled.

Findings and caveats of the study: Every sample of the repertoires postdated the peak T cell response. Increases in Spike-specific TCR breadth and depth were seen after two AZD1222 doses. Females outnumbered males among donors, who were mostly white British; clonal diversity was possibly underestimated.

The chain combines TRBV6-2 or TRBV6-3 with TRBJ2-3; D gene unclear. Sequencing was performed on peripheral blood, taken on day 0 of AZD1222 vaccination. The clonotype was recovered from an adult in good health. CDR3: CASSYLDTQYF. CDR3 nucleotides: TGTGCCAGCAGTTACCTGGATACGCAGTATTTT.